This T cell receptor (beta chain) was identified in a study of cytomegalovirus exposure and HLA in healthy donors. The PCR made use of 60 Vbeta and 13 Jbeta primers. Under the authors' procedure: As a later analysis found, there were approximately 80 million unique TCR beta chains, of which some 9.9 million were shared. Sequenced by immunoSEQ multiplex PCR; TCRdb stores in-frame clones only, minus some. The DNA was the basis for D and trimming; V, J and clone size are from that table. The table shows 95,000 to 150,000 clones, with about three quarters occurring only once. Donors were nominally healthy when sampled, though unrecorded immune exposures were likely. This clone has more than one count but fewer than ten. Its antigen is still unknown. Study-level findings and limits: V- and J-gene trimming in TCR beta was tied to a missense DCLRE1C variant by an analysis performed later. Common viral pathogens seemed to be connected with several of the most significant clusters, according to a later analysis.

In germline, CDR1 is KGHSH, CDR2 LQKENI. CDR3 length equals 15 residues. V shed 3 bases, J shed 8 bases, and the junction held 6 bases outside the gene matches. V usage is TRBV18 and J usage is TRBJ1-4; 10 bases align to TRBD1. Sequenced input: PBMCs. The TCR originated in a woman in her 40s in good health and CMV-seropositive. Here the CDR3 reads CASSPRQGAQEKLFF. DNA of the CDR3: TGTGCCAGCTCACCGAGACAGGGGGCACAGGAAAAACTGTTTTTT.